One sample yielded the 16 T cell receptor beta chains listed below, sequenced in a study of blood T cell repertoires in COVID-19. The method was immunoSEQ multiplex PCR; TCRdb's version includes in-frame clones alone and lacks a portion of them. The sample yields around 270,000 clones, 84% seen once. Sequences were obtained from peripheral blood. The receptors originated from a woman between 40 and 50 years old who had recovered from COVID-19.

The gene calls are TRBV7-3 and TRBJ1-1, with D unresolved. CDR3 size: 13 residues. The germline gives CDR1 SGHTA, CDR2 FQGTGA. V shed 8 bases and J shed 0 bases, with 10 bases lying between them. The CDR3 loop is CASRENMNTEAFF. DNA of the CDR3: TGTGCCAGCCGCGAAAATATGAACACTGAAGCTTTCTTT.

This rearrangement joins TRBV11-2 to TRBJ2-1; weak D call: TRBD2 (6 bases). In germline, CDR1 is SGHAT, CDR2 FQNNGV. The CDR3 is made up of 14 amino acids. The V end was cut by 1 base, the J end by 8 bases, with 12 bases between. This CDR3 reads CASSLGGLYDEQFF. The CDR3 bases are TGTGCCAGCAGCTTAGGAGGACTATACGATGAGCAGTTCTTC.

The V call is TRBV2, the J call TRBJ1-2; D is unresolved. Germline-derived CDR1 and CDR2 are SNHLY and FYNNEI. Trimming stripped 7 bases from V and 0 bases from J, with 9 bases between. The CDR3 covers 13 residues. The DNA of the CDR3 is TGTGCCAGCAACCGGGGAGCTAACTATGGCTACACCTTC. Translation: CASNRGANYGYTF.

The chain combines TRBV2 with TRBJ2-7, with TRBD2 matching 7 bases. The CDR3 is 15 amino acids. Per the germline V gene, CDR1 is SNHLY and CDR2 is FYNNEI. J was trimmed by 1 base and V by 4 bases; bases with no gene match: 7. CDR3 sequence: CASSGEGGWSYEQYF. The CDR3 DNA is TGTGCCAGCAGTGGAGAGGGAGGGTGGTCCTACGAGCAGTACTTC.

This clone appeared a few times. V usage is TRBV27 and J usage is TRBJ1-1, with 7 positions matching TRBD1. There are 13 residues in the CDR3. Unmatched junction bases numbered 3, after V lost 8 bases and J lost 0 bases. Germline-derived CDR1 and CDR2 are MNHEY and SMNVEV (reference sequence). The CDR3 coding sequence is TGTGCCAGCCACGACAGGGTGAACACTGAAGCTTTCTTT. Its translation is CASHDRVNTEAFF.

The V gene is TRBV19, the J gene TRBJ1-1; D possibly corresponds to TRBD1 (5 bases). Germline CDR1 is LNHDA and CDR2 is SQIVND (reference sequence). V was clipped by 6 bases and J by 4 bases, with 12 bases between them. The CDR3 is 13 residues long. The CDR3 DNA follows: TGTGCCAGTAGCTTTCAGGGAGGCACTGAAGCTTTCTTT. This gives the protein CASSFQGGTEAFF.

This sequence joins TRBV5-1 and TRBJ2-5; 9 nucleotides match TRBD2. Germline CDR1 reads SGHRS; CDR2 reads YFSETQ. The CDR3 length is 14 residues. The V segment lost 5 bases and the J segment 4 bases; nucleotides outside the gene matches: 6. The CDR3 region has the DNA TGCGCCAGCAGGCTAGCGGGGCGAACAGAGACCCAGTACTTC. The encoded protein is CASRLAGRTETQYF.

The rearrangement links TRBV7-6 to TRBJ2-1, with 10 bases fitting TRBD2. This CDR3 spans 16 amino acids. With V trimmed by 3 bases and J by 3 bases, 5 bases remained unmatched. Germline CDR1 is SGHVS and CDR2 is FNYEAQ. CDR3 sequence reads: CASSFGLADHYNEQFF. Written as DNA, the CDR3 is TGTGCCAGCAGCTTCGGACTAGCGGACCACTACAATGAGCAGTTCTTC.

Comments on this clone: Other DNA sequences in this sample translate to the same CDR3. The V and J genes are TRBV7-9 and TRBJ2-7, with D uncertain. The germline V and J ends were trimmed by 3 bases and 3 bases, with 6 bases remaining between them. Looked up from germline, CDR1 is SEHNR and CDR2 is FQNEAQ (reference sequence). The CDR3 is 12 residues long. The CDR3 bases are TGTGCCAGCAGCTTGAGTGGCTACGAGCAGTACTTC. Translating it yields CASSLSGYEQYF.

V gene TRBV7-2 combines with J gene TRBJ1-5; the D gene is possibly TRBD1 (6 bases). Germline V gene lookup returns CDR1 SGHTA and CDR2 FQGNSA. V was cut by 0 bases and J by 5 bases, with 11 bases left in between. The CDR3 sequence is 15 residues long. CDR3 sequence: CASSLAGAGDQPQHF. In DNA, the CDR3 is TGTGCCAGCAGCTTAGCGGGGGCCGGCGATCAGCCCCAGCATTTT.

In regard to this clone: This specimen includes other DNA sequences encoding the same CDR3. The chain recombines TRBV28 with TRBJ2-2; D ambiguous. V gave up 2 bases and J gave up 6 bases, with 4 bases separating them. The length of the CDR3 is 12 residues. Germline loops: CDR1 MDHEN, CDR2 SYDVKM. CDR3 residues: CASSLAAGELFF. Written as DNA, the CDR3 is TGTGCCAGCAGTTTAGCAGCCGGGGAGCTGTTTTTT.

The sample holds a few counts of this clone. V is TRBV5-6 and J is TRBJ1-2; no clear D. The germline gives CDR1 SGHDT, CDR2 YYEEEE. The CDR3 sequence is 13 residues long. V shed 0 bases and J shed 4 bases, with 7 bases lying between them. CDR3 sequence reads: CASSLGTSYGYTF. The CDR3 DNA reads TGTGCCAGCAGCTTGGGAACAAGCTATGGCTACACCTTC.

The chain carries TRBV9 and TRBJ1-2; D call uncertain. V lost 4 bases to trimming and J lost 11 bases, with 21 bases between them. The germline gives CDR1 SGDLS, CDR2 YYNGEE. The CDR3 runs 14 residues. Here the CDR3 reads CASSQDPTNYVYTF. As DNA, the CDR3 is TGTGCCAGCAGCCAAGACCCTACGAACTATGTTTACACCTTC.

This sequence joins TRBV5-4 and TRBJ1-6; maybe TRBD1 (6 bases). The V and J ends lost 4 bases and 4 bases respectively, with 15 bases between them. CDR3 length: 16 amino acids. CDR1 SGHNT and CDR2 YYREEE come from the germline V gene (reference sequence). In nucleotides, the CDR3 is TGTGCCAGCAGCCTGGGGGGAGGGGGTTATAATTCACCCCTCCACTTT. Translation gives CASSLGGGGYNSPLHF.

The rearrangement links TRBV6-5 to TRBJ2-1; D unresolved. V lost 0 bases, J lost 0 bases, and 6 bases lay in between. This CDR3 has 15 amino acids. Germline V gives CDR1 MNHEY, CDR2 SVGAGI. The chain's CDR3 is CASSYSGNSYNEQFF. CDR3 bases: TGTGCCAGCAGTTACTCGGGCAACTCCTACAATGAGCAGTTCTTC.

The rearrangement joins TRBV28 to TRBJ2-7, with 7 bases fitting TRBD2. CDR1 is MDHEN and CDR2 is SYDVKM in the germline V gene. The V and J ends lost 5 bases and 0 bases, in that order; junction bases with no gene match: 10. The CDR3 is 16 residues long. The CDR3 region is CASSTGRDGSSYEQYF. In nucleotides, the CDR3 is TGTGCCAGCAGTACTGGGAGGGATGGGAGCTCCTACGAGCAGTACTTC.